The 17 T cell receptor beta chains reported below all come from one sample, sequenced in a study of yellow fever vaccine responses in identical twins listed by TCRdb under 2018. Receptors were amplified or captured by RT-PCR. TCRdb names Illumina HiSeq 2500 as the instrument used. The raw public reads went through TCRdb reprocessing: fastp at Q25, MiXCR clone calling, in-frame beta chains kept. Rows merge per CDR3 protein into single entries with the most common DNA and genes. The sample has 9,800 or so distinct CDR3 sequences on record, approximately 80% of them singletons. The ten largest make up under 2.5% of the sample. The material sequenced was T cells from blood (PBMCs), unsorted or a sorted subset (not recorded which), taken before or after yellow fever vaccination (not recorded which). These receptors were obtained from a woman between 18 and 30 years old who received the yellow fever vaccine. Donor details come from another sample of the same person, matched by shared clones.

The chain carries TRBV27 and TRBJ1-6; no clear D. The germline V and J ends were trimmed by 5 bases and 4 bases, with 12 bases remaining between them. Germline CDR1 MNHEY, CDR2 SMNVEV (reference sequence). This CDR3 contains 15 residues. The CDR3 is CASSQNLGYNSPLHF. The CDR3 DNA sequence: TGTGCCAGCAGTCAGAACTTAGGATATAATTCACCCCTCCACTTT.

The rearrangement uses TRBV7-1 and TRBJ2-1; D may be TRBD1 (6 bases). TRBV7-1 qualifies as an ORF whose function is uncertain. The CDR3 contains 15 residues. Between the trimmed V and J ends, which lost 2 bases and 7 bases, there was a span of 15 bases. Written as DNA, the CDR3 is TGTGCCAGCAGCTCAATGGATCGCAGGGGAAATGAGCAGTTCTTC. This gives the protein CASSSMDRRGNEQFF.

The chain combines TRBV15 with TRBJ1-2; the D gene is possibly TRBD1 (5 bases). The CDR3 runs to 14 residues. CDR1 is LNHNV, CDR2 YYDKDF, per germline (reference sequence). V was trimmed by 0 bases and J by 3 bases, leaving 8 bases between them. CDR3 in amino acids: CATSRDRGDYGYTF. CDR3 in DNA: TGTGCCACCAGCAGAGATCGGGGGGACTATGGCTACACCTTC.

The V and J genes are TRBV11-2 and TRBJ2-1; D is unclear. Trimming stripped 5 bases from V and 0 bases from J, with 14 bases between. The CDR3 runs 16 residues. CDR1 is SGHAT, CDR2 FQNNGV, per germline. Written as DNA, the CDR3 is TGTGCCAGCAGCACCCGATCAACGAGCTCCTACAATGAGCAGTTCTTC. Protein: CASSTRSTSSYNEQFF. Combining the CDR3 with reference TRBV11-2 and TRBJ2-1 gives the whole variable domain EAGVAQSPRYKIIEKRQSVAFWCNPISGHATLYWYQQILGQGPKLLIQFQNNGVVDDSQLPKDRFSAERLKGVDSTLKIQPAKLEDSAVYLCASSTRSTSSYNEQFFGPGTRLTVL.

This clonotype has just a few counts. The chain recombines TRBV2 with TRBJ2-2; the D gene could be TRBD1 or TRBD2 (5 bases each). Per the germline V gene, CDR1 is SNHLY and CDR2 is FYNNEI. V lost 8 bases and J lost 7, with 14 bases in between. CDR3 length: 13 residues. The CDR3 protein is CASLRDLDGELFF. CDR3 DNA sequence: TGTGCCAGCCTCAGGGACCTGGACGGGGAGCTGTTTTTT.

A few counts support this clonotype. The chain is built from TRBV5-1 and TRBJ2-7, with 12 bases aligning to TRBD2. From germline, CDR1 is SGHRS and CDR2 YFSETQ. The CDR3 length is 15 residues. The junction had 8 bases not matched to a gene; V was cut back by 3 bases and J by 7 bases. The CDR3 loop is CASSSRLAGAEEQYF. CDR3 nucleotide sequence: TGCGCCAGCAGCTCAAGACTAGCGGGAGCTGAAGAGCAGTACTTC.

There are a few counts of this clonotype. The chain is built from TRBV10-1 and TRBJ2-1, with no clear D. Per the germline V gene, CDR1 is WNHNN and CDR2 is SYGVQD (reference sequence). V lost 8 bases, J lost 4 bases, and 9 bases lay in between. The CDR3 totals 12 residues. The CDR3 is CASSWSYNEQFF. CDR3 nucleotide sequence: TGCGCCAGCTCCTGGTCGTACAATGAGCAGTTCTTC.

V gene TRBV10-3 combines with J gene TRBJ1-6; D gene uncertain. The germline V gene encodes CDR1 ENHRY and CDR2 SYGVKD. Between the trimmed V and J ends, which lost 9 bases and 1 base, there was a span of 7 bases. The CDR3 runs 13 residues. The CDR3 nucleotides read TGTGCCATGGGGATGTCCTATAATTCACCCCTCCACTTT. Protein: CAMGMSYNSPLHF.

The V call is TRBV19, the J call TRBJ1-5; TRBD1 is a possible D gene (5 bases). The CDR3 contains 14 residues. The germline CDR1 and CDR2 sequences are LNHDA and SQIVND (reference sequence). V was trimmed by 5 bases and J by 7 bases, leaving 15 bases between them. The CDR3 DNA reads TGTGCCAGTAGTCTCGGGACTAGCAGGCAGCCCCAGCATTTT. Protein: CASSLGTSRQPQHF.

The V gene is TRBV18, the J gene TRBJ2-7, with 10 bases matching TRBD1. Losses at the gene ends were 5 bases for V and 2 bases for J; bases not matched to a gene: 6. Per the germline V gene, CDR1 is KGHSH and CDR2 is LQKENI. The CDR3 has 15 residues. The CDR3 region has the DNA TGTGCCAGCTCAATGGGACAGGGGATACCCTACGAGCAGTACGTC. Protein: CASSMGQGIPYEQYV.

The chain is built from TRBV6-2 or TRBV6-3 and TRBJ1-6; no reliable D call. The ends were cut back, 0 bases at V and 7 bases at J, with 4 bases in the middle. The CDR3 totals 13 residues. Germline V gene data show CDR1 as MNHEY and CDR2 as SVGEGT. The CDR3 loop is CASSYSGNSPLHF. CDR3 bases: TGTGCCAGCAGTTACTCAGGGAATTCACCCCTCCACTTT.

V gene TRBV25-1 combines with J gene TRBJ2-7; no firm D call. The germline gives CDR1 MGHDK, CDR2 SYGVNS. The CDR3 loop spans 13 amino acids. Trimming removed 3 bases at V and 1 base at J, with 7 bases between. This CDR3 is CASSDGSSYEQYV. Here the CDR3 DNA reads TGTGCCAGCAGTGACGGCAGTTCCTACGAGCAGTACGTC.

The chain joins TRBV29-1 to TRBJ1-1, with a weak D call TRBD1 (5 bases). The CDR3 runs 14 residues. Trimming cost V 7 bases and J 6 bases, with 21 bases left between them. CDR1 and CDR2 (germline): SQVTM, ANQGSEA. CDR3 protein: CSAFHGLTGAEAFF. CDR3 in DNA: TGCAGCGCGTTTCACGGGCTAACGGGGGCTGAAGCTTTCTTT.

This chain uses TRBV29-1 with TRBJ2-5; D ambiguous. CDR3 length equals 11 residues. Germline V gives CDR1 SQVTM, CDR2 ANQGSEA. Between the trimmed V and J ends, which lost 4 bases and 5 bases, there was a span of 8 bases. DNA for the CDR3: TGCAGCGTTGGAGGCAGGGAGACCCAGTACTTC. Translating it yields CSVGGRETQYF.

The CDR3 DNA reads TGCAGCGTTGAAGTCGGTAACTATGGCTACACCTTC. This gives the protein CSVEVGNYGYTF. The chain carries TRBV29-1 and TRBJ1-2; D is undetermined. Germline CDR1 is SQVTM and CDR2 is ANQGSEA. The CDR3 spans 12 residues. V lost 1 base and J lost 1, with 4 bases in between.

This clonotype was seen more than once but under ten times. The CDR3 sequence: CASRSPGANVLTF. In DNA form, the CDR3 reads TGTGCCAGCAGATCCCCTGGGGCCAACGTCCTGACTTTC. The chain has TRBV27 and TRBJ2-6; no definite D call. This CDR3 comprises 13 residues. Germline V gives CDR1 MNHEY, CDR2 SMNVEV (reference sequence). Trimming pared 6 bases from V and 2 bases from J, leaving 5 bases between.

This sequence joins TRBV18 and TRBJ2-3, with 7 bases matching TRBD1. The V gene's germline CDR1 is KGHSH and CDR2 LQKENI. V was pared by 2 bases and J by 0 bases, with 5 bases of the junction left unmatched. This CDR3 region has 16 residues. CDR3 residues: CASSPGDSSSTDTQYF. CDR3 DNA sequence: TGTGCCAGCTCACCAGGGGACAGCTCTAGCACAGATACGCAGTATTTT.